What follows is one TCR beta chain and its context. The data were taken from a study of blood T cell repertoires in COVID-19. The assay was immunoSEQ multiplex PCR, and TCRdb's table has in-frame clones only and misses some. There are about 200,000 clones in the sample; around 92% occur only once, and over 7% lies in the top ten. Cohort 3 donors counted as recovered after two negative PCRs, clearance, or resolved symptoms. There are 16 residues in the CDR3. Germline V gives CDR1 SGHRS, CDR2 YFSETQ. Between the trimmed V and J ends, which lost 1 base and 3 bases, there was a span of 13 bases. V and J are TRBV5-1 and TRBJ2-2, with D perhaps matching TRBD1 (5 bases). Sequencing input: PBMCs or T cells enriched from blood (not recorded which). This clonotype was obtained from a young woman who had recovered from COVID-19. CDR3 protein: CASSLLQTVDTGELFF. CDR3 sequence (DNA): TGCGCCAGCAGCTTGCTCCAGACAGTGGACACCGGGGAGCTGTTTTTT. The full variable domain, rest sourced from reference TRBV5-1 and TRBJ2-2, is KAGVTQTPRYLIKTRGQQVTLSCSPISGHRSVSWYQQTPGQGLQFLFEYFSETQRNKGNFPGRFSGRQFSNSRSEMNVSTLELGDSALYLCASSLLQTVDTGELFFGEGSRLTVL.